This T cell receptor (beta chain) was recovered during a study of T cells in tumors after PD-1 blockade. Findings of the study overall: About 41% of tumor TCR clonotypes were also found in blood. Squamous carcinoma: 45% to 60% of expanded exhausted clones novel, versus roughly 30% of other expanded CD8+ clones.

CDR3 size: 12 residues. CDR1 LGHDT and CDR2 YNNKEL come from the germline V gene (reference sequence). V lost 1 base, J lost 7 bases, and 4 bases lay in between. Assay used: immunoSEQ multiplex PCR; TCRdb lists only in-frame clones, some missing. The table records more than 12,000 clones, 55% to 80% of them present only once. The same primary tumor site was biopsied both before and after PD-1 blockade. Treatment was either pembrolizumab 200 mg every 3 weeks or cemiplimab 350 mg every 2 weeks. The table lists this clone with a few counts. No antigen is known for it. The sequence came from a human donor with cutaneous squamous cell carcinoma. The starting material was tumor tissue, obtained after anti-PD-1 treatment. The chain joins TRBV3-1 (or the pseudogene TRBV3-2) to TRBJ2-2; D not certain. The CDR3 coding sequence is TGTGCCAGCAGCCAAGTTCGCGGGGAGCTGTTTTTT. Translation: CASSQVRGELFF.